The 15 T cell receptor beta chains presented below share a single source sample, sequenced in a study of cytomegalovirus exposure and HLA in healthy donors. Method: immunoSEQ multiplex PCR; TCRdb's copy keeps in-frame clones and lacks some. The sample carries 55,000 to 75,000 clones, 85% to 95% recorded once. The sample taken for sequencing was PBMCs. Receptors were obtained from a man aged 18-30 years in good health and CMV-seropositive.

The chain links TRBV5-1 to TRBJ2-5, with 8 bases fitting TRBD2. The CDR3 is made up of 16 amino acids. V dropped 0 bases and J dropped 5; count of bases not matched to a gene: 9. CDR1 is SGHRS and CDR2 is YFSETQ in the germline V gene. This chain's CDR3 is CASSLDGTSFLETQYF. The CDR3 DNA is TGCGCCAGCAGCTTGGACGGGACTAGTTTTCTTGAGACCCAGTACTTC.

V and J are TRBV28 and TRBJ2-7; TRBD1 agrees at 7 bases. The CDR3 is made up of 14 amino acids. Germline V gene sequence: CDR1 MDHEN, CDR2 SYDVKM. V lost 6 bases, J lost 2 bases, and 7 bases stayed unmatched. This CDR3 reads CASSPDQGAYEQYF. DNA for the CDR3: TGTGCCAGCAGCCCCGACCAGGGGGCCTACGAGCAGTACTTC.

The chain is built from TRBV2 and TRBJ2-5, with 12 positions matching TRBD2. V dropped 6 bases and J dropped 1; count of bases not matched to a gene: 6. CDR3 length: 16 amino acids. Germline lookup yields CDR1 SNHLY and CDR2 FYNNEI. The CDR3 nucleotides read TGTGCCAGCAGCACTAGCGGGGGGACCCTCCAAGAGACCCAGTACTTC. Residues: CASSTSGGTLQETQYF.

The J gene is TRBJ2-3, the V gene TRBV5-6; the match to TRBD2 covers 11 bases. Unmatched junction bases numbered 11, after V lost 3 bases and J lost 2 bases. The V gene's germline CDR1 is SGHDT and CDR2 YYEEEE. There are 18 residues in the CDR3. Written as DNA, the CDR3 is TGTGCCAGCAGCTCTATTAATAGCGGGAGGGCCCCCACAGATACGCAGTATTTT. Its protein is CASSSINSGRAPTDTQYF.

This rearrangement joins TRBV7-3 to TRBJ2-3; TRBD1 might be the D (5 bases). The CDR3 loop spans 17 amino acids. The V gene lost 2 bases and the J gene lost 2 bases, with 17 bases spanning the gap. Germline values: CDR1 SGHTA, CDR2 FQGTGA. This CDR3 reads CASSLFAGQPHTDTQYF. The DNA of the CDR3 is TGTGCCAGCAGCTTATTTGCAGGACAACCCCACACAGATACGCAGTATTTT.

J is TRBJ1-2 and V is TRBV18; TRBD1 might be the D (5 bases). The V and J ends lost 4 bases and 8 bases respectively, with 20 bases between them. Germline CDR1 is KGHSH and CDR2 is LQKENI. The CDR3 is 15 amino acids. Here the CDR3 reads CASSLSPGGGQGYTF. Here the CDR3 DNA reads TGTGCCAGCTCACTCTCGCCGGGCGGGGGTCAAGGCTACACCTTC.

The chain joins TRBV11-2 to TRBJ1-2; D gene uncertain. CDR1 and CDR2 from the germline V gene are SGHAT and FQNNGV. V lost 3 bases and J lost 3, with 20 bases in between. CDR3 size: 17 residues. The CDR3 region is CASSLIPGPETYYGYTF. CDR3 nucleotide sequence: TGTGCCAGCAGCTTGATACCGGGTCCCGAAACGTACTATGGCTACACCTTC.

The chain couples TRBV6-5 to TRBJ2-2; a weak D match, TRBD2 (6 bases). Trimming pared 2 bases from V and 2 bases from J, leaving 12 bases between. The CDR3 runs to 16 residues. Germline V gene data show CDR1 as MNHEY and CDR2 as SVGAGI. CDR3 sequence: CASSYLPGGNTGELFF. Written as DNA, the CDR3 is TGTGCCAGCAGTTACCTTCCCGGGGGAAACACCGGGGAGCTGTTTTTT.

The chain carries TRBV9 and TRBJ1-1; 7 nucleotides agree with TRBD1. Germline CDR1 and CDR2: SGDLS and YYNGEE. The length of the CDR3 is 13 residues. The V gene end was trimmed by 0 bases and the J gene end by 6 bases; junction bases not matched to a gene: 2. CDR3 DNA: TGTGCCAGCAGCGTAGATACAGGGGCTGAAGCTTTCTTT. Protein product: CASSVDTGAEAFF.

The chain recombines TRBV11-1 with TRBJ2-7; D is possibly TRBD1 (6 bases). Trimming pared 5 bases from V and 1 base from J, leaving 15 bases between. Germline V CDR1 and CDR2: SGHAT, FQDESV (reference sequence). CDR3 length equals 15 residues. The CDR3 region is CASSPTGTISYEQYF. For the CDR3, the DNA is TGTGCCAGCAGCCCTACAGGGACCATATCCTACGAGCAGTACTTC.

This rearrangement joins TRBV7-9 to TRBJ1-6, with a tentative D call TRBD1 (5 bases). Trimming cost V 2 bases and J 7 bases, with 9 bases left between them. CDR3 length equals 14 residues. Germline V gives CDR1 SEHNR, CDR2 FQNEAQ (reference sequence). The DNA for the CDR3 is TGTGCCAGCAGCTTACAGGGTGAGAATTCACCCCTCCACTTT. This gives the protein CASSLQGENSPLHF.

In the case of this clone: The junction departs from germline at one end; a sequencing error may be responsible. The chain carries TRBV11-2 and TRBJ1-1; TRBD1 might be the D (5 bases). Germline-derived CDR1 and CDR2 are SGHAT and FQNNGV. This CDR3 is built from 11 residues. CDR3 loop: CASSVGAEGFF. DNA for the CDR3: TGTGCCAGCAGCGTTGGGGCTGAAGGTTTCTTT.

This rearrangement joins TRBV7-6 to TRBJ2-5, with 9 bases aligning to TRBD2. After removal of 8 bases from V and 6 bases from J, the junction contained 10 bases not matched to a gene. The CDR3 runs 14 residues. Germline V lookup: CDR1 SGHVS, CDR2 FNYEAQ. CDR3 nucleotides: TGTGCCAGCGCCCTCGGGGCGGGGGGGCAGACCCAGTACTTC. It encodes CASALGAGGQTQYF.

This rearrangement joins TRBV5-1 to TRBJ2-1, with 7 bases aligning to TRBD2. The CDR3 loop spans 14 amino acids. V was clipped by 2 bases and J by 4 bases; unmatched bases: 3. CDR1 is SGHRS and CDR2 is YFSETQ in the germline V gene. This chain's CDR3 is CASSLAGPYNEQFF. DNA of the CDR3: TGCGCCAGCAGCTTAGCGGGGCCTTACAATGAGCAGTTCTTC.

V gene TRBV19 combines with J gene TRBJ1-2; 7 bases map to TRBD1. V lost 9 bases and J lost 3; bases outside the gene matches: 4. Germline V CDR1 and CDR2: LNHDA, SQIVND (reference sequence). The CDR3 spans 12 residues. Written as DNA, the CDR3 is TGTGCCAGCTCGGGACAGTACTATGGCTACACCTTC. Protein: CASSGQYYGYTF.